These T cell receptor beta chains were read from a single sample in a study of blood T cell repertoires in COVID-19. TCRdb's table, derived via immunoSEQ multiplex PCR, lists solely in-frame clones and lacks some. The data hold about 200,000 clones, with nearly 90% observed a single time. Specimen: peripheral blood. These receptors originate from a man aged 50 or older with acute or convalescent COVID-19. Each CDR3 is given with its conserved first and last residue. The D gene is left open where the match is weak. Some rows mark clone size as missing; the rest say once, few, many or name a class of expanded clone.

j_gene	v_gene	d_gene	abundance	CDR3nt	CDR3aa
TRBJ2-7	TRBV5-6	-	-	TGTGCCAGCAGCATAGGACAGAGCTCCTACGAGCAGTACTTC	CASSIGQSSYEQYF
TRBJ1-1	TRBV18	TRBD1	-	TGTGCCAGCGTAGGACAGGAGAACACTGAAGCTTTCTTT	CASVGQENTEAFF
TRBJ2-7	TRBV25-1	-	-	TGTGCCAGCAGTGAGGGTGCGAGGAGCTACGAGCAGTACTTC	CASSEGARSYEQYF
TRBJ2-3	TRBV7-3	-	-	TGTGCCAGCAGCTTAATAGGGGCCGCAGATACGCAGTATTTT	CASSLIGAADTQYF
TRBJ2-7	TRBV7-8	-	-	TGTGCCAGCAGCTCCCGGGACACTAGGAGCTCCTACGAGCAGTACTTC	CASSSRDTRSSYEQYF
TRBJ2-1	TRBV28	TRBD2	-	TGTGCCAGCAGTTTAGCGGGAGGGCCGAATGAGCAGTTCTTC	CASSLAGGPNEQFF
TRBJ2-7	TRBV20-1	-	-	TGCAGTGCTGCGATCATGGACGAGCAGTACTTC	CSAAIMDEQYF
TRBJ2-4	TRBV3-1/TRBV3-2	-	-	TGTGCCAGCAGCCAAGAACAGGGTTACATTCAGTACTTC	CASSQEQGYIQYF
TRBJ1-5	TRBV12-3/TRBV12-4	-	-	TGTGCCAGCAGCTCCCCTGGCAATCAGCCCCAGCATTTT	CASSSPGNQPQHF
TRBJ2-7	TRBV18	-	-	TGTGCCAGCTCACCATGGGGGGGGCAGGGTTCCGTCGAGCAGTACTTC	CASSPWGGQGSVEQYF
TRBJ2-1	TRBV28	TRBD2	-	TGTGCCAGCAGTTTTATTAAAAGATCTTGGGGACTAGCAGATTACAATGAGCAGTTCTTC	CASSFIKRSWGLADYNEQFF
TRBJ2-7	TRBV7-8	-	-	TGTGCCAGCAGCTTAGCGCGTAGCGTATCCTACGAGCAGTACTTC	CASSLARSVSYEQYF
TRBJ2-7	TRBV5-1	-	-	TGCGCCAGCAGCTTGGAGAGCTCCTACGAGCAGTACTTC	CASSLESSYEQYF
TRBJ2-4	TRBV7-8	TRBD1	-	TGTGCCAGCAGCTTAGAGGGGACAGGGAGGAACATTCAGTACTTC	CASSLEGTGRNIQYF
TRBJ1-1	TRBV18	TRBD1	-	TGTGCCAGCTCTATAAACAGGGGCGGTGAAGCTTTCTTT	CASSINRGGEAFF
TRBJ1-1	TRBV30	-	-	TGTGCCTGGAGTGTTGGCGATATCTTGGAGGCTTTCTTT	CAWSVGDILEAFF
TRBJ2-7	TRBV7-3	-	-	TGTGCCAGCAGCTTAAGGGCAGGGTCCAACTACGAGCAGTACTTC	CASSLRAGSNYEQYF
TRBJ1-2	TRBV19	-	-	TGTGCCAGTAGTATCATACAGGGAGATGGCTACACCTTC	CASSIIQGDGYTF
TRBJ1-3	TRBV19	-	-	TGTGCCAGTAGTCGGACATCGGGAAACACCATATATTTT	CASSRTSGNTIYF
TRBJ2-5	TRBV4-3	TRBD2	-	TGCGCCAGCAGCCCCGCTAGCGGGGAAGAGACCCAGTACTTC	CASSPASGEETQYF
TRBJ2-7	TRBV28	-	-	TGTGCCAGCAGGAAACAGGGTTACGAGCAGTACTTC	CASRKQGYEQYF
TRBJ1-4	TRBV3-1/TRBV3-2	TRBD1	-	TGTGCCAGCAGCCAAGCCTATAACAGGGGCTATGGTGAAAAACTGTTTTTT	CASSQAYNRGYGEKLFF
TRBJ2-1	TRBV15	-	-	TGTGCCACCAGCAAACTAGGGGGGGAAAATGAGCAGTTCTTC	CATSKLGGENEQFF
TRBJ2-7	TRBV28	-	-	TGTGCCAGCAGTTTCAGAAGCTCCTACGAGCAGTACTTC	CASSFRSSYEQYF
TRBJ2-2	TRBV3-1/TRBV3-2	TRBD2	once	TGTGCCAGCAGGGCTAGCGGTACGAACACCGGGGAGCTGTTTTTT	CASRASGTNTGELFF
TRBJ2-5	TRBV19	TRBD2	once	TGTGCCAGTAGTGTGGGGTTAGCGGGAGGGTCCCAAGAGACCCAGTACTTC	CASSVGLAGGSQETQYF
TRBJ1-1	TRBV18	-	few	TGTGCCAGCTCACCGGGACTAGGAGTGAACACTGAAGCTTTCTTT	CASSPGLGVNTEAFF
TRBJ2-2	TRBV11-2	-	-	TGTGCCAGCAGCTTAGAGACAGAAAACACCGGGGAGCTGTTTTTT	CASSLETENTGELFF
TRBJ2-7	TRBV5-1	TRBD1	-	TGCGCCAGCAGCTTCAGGGGGCACTCCTACGAGCAGTACTTC	CASSFRGHSYEQYF
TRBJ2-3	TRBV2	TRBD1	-	TGTGCCAGCAGCGGACAGGGGGCGGTAGATACGCAGTATTTT	CASSGQGAVDTQYF
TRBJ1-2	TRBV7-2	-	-	TGTGCCAGCAGCCGAGAGCGTATCTATGGCTACACCTTC	CASSRERIYGYTF
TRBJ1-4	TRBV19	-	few	TGTGCCAGTGGGAGGTCCAGGGTCAGCGAAAAACTGTTTTTT	CASGRSRVSEKLFF
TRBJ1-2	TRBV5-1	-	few	TGCGCCAGCAGCTCTAGACAGGACCGCTCCAGCTACACCTTC	CASSSRQDRSSYTF
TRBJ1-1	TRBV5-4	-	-	TGTGCCAGCAGCTACCGAGGGCACACTGAAGCTTTCTTT	CASSYRGHTEAFF
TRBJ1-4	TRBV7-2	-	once	TGTGCCAGCAGCCAAACAGGGACAACTAATGAAAAACTGTTTTTT	CASSQTGTTNEKLFF
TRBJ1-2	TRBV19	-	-	TGTGCCAGTAGCGGTTTACAGGGCGATTCCGGGGGCTACACCTTC	CASSGLQGDSGGYTF
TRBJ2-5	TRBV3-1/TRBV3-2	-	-	TGTGCCAGCAGCCAAGCTGCTCGGCGGTCCGGGGAGACCCAGTACTTC	CASSQAARRSGETQYF
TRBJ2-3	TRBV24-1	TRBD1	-	TGTGCCACCAGTGATGCGTCCGAGGGACAGGGCACAGATACGCAGTATTTT	CATSDASEGQGTDTQYF
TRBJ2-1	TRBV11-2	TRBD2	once	TGTGCCAGCAGCGCCCAGTTAGCGGGGGCTAGGAATGAGCAGTTCTTC	CASSAQLAGARNEQFF
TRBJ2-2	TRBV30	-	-	TGTGCCTTAGCCCCCGGGGACACCGGGGAGCTGTTTTTT	CALAPGDTGELFF
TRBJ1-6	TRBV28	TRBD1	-	TGTGCCAGCAGTTCAGGGACAGCATTACCCCTCCACTTT	CASSSGTALPLHF
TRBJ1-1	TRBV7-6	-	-	TGTGCCAGCAGCTTATCCCGGAACACTGAAGCTTTCTTT	CASSLSRNTEAFF
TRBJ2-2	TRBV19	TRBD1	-	TGTGCCAGTAGTATAAGACGACAGGGTAACACCGGGGAGCTGTTTTTT	CASSIRRQGNTGELFF
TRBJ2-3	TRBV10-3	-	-	TGTGCCATCAGTGTTCAACACACAGATACGCAGTATTTT	CAISVQHTDTQYF
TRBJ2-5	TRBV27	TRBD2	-	TGTGCCAGCAGTCCACGGACTAGTTCGTCAGAGACCCAGTACTTC	CASSPRTSSSETQYF
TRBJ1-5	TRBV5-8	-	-	TGTGCCAGCAGCTTGTTCGGGAGTCGGCCCCAGCATTTT	CASSLFGSRPQHF
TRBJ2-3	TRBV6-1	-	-	TGTGCCAGCAGTGGGTACACACTCAGGCTAACAGATACGCAGTATTTT	CASSGYTLRLTDTQYF
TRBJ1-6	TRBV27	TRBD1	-	TGTGCCAGCAGTTTAAGAGGAAGACAGGGATATTCACCCCTCCACTTT	CASSLRGRQGYSPLHF
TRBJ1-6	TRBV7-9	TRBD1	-	TGTGCCAGCAGTCCCACCGGGACAGCAAATTCACCCCTCCACTTT	CASSPTGTANSPLHF
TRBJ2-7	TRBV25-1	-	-	TGTGCCAGCAGTCTGGCAGGATCCTACGAGCAGTACTTC	CASSLAGSYEQYF